The present TCR beta chain was sequenced within a study of T cells in women clearing cervical HPV infection. All donors had a single incident cervical HPV16 infection, not prevalent. Assay used: immunoSEQ multiplex PCR; TCRdb lists only in-frame clones, some missing. The table counts over 15,000 clones; roughly 6.8% lies in the top ten. The receptor was derived from a woman between 18 and 69 years old with a cervical HPV16 infection that either progressed to CIN3+ or cleared (not recorded which). Sequencing was carried out using blood buffy coat.

Incomplete CDR3 DNA: TGTGCCAGCAGTTCAGGTCGCTCTGGGGTCGGGGATGAAAAA. This sequence encodes CASSSGRSGVGDEK. From start to end, the CDR3 is CASSSGRSGVGDEKLFF. This chain connects TRBV28 to TRBJ1-4; D is unresolved. The read stops 3 residues short of the end of the CDR3; the missing end is completed from the germline J gene. The CDR3 spans 17 residues. CDR1 is MDHEN, CDR2 SYDVKM, per germline. Deletions cut 4 bases from V and 6 bases from J, with 21 bases between. The entire variable domain, with the rest obtained from reference TRBV28 and TRBJ1-4, is as follows: DVKVTQSSRYLVKRTGEKVFLECVQDMDHENMFWYRQDPGLGLRLIYFSYDVKMKEKGDIPEGYSVSREKKERFSLILESASTNQTSMYLCASSSGRSGVGDEKLFFGSGTQLSVL.